This TCR beta chain was documented in a study of T cell repertoires in cytomegalovirus infection (dated by TCRdb to about 2019). A note on the overall study: Donor HLA type was relevant to the analysis, because carriage of CMV infection together with the matching HLA type was indicated by public TCR beta signatures.

About this clonotype itself: Its antigen is not yet known. There are no base qualities to consult, and no much larger clone falls within one base.

Instrument on record: Illumina HiSeq 1500. TCRdb took the public reads, trimmed them with fastp at Q25, ran MiXCR for clone calling and kept in-frame beta chains. Each entry is one CDR3 protein sequence, shown with its most common DNA and genes. This sample is represented by hundreds of thousands of distinct CDR3 sequences; 20% to 25% of them were singletons. Roughly 8% of the sample goes to the ten largest clones. Sequences SQVTM (CDR1) and ANQGSEA (CDR2) are obtained from the germline V gene. The germline V end is reduced by 0 bases and the J end by 7 bases; junction bases left unmatched: 8. The CDR3 sequence holds 15 residues, the cysteine and phenylalanine included. Just the 45-base CDR3 DNA is kept, in frame starting at base 1. Findings and caveats that apply to the study as a whole: In both this cohort and an independent roughly 400-donor cohort, the cumulative frequency of public TCR beta family members distinguished carriers of CMV infection plus the relevant HLA type. The ex vivo response was dominated by HLA-C-restricted CMV-specific TCR beta clonotypes, which also provided the single most frequent clonotype in two of eight donors.

The receptor's source is a human donor in good health (CMV status not recorded). Some clones in this sample may be carry-over from other donors' samples. The chain joins TRBV29-1 to TRBJ2-1; 8 nucleotides in the junction match TRBD1. The material sequenced was CD8+ T cells from PBMCs. The encoded CDR3 is CSVEDLRTGMNEQFF. In nucleotide form, the sequence is TGCAGCGTTGAAGATCTGAGGACAGGGATGAATGAGCAGTTCTTC.